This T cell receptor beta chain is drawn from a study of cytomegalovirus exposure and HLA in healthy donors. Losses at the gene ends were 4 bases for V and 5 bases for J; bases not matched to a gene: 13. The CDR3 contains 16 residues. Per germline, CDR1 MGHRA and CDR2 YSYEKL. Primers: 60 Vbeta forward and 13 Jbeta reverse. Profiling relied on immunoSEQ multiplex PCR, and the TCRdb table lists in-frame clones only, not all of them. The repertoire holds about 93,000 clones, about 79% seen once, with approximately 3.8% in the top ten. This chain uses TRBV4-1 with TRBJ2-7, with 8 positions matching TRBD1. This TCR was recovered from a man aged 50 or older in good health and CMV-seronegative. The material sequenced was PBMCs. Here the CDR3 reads CASSPAAQGASDEQYF. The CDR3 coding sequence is TGCGCCAGCAGCCCGGCGGCGCAGGGGGCAAGCGACGAGCAGTACTTC.